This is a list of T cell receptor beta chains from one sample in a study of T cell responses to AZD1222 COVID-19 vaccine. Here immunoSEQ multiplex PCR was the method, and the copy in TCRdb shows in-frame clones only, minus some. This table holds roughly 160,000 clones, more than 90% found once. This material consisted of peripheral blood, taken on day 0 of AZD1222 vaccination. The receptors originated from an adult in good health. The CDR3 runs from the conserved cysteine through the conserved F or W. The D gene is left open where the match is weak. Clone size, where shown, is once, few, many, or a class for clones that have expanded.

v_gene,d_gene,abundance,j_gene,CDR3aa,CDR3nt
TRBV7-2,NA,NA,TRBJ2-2,CASSPRQLNTGELFF,TGTGCCAGCAGCCCGCGACAGCTGAACACCGGGGAGCTGTTTTTT
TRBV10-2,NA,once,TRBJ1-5,CASSGLVYSNQPQHF,TGCGCCAGCAGTGGTTTAGTTTATAGCAATCAGCCCCAGCATTTT
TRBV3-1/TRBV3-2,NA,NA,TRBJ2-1,CASSRREGAGRFNEQFF,TGTGCCAGCAGCCGACGGGAAGGGGCGGGGCGGTTCAATGAGCAGTTCTTC
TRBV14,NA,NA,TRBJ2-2,CASSQDPDSYITNTGELFF,TGTGCCAGCAGCCAAGACCCCGACAGTTACATTACGAACACCGGGGAGCTGTTTTTT
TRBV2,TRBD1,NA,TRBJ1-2,CASSGDRANYGYTF,TGTGCCAGCAGTGGGGACAGAGCTAACTATGGCTACACCTTC
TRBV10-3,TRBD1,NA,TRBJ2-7,CAISAGTDYEQYF,TGTGCCATCAGTGCCGGGACAGATTACGAGCAGTACTTC
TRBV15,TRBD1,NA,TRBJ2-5,CATSRDRRGGGETQYF,TGTGCCACCAGCAGAGATCGGAGAGGGGGCGGTGAGACCCAGTACTTC
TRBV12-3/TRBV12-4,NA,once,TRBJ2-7,CASKKGLLNEQYF,TGTGCCAGCAAGAAGGGTCTCCTTAACGAGCAGTACTTC
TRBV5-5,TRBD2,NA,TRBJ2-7,CASSLSGEPYEQYF,TGTGCCAGCAGCTTGAGCGGGGAGCCCTACGAGCAGTACTTC
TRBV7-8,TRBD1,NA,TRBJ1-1,CASSQGARRTEAFF,TGTGCCAGCAGCCAGGGGGCGAGACGCACTGAAGCTTTCTTT
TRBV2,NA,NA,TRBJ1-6,CASSEARVSNSPLHF,TGTGCCAGCAGTGAAGCCAGGGTCAGTAATTCACCCCTCCACTTT
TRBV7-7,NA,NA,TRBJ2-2,CASSYRASGTGELFF,TGTGCTAGCAGCTACAGGGCATCGGGGACCGGGGAGCTGTTTTTT
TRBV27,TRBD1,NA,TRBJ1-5,CASRNVTGRDQPQHF,TGTGCCAGCAGGAACGTGACAGGGCGCGATCAGCCCCAGCATTTT
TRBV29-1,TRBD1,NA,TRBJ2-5,CSVGRTGETQYF,TGCAGCGTTGGACGGACAGGGGAGACCCAGTACTTC
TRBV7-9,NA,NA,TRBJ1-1,CASSSGIMNTEAFF,TGTGCCAGCAGCTCCGGGATTATGAACACTGAAGCTTTCTTT
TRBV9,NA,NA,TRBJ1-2,CASSVEDNYGYTF,TGTGCCAGCAGCGTAGAGGATAACTATGGCTACACCTTC
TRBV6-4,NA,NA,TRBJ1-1,CASSDGPRAFF,TGTGCCAGCAGTGACGGACCCCGGGCCTTCTTT
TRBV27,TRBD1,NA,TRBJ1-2,CASSPTGGYGYTF,TGTGCCAGCAGTCCAACAGGGGGCTATGGCTACACCTTC
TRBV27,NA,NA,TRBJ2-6,CASRMPFGRGANVLTF,TGTGCCAGCAGAATGCCCTTCGGGCGCGGGGCCAACGTCCTGACTTTC
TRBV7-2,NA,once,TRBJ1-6,CASSLGRPSDSPLHF,TGTGCCAGCAGCTTAGGCCGACCAAGTGATTCACCCCTCCACTTT
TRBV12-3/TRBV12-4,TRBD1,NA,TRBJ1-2,CASSPDRASGYTF,TGTGCCAGCAGTCCGGACAGGGCCAGTGGCTACACCTTC
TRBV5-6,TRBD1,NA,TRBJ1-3,CASSLRDRHVSTIYF,TGTGCCAGCAGCTTAAGGGACAGGCATGTGTCTACCATATATTTT
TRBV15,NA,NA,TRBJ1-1,CATSSRWGRAFF,TGTGCCACCAGCAGTCGGTGGGGCAGGGCTTTCTTT
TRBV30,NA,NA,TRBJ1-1,CAWRKQGNTEAFF,TGTGCCTGGAGGAAACAGGGGAACACTGAAGCTTTCTTT
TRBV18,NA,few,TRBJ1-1,CASSPPGPGGTEAFF,TGTGCCAGCTCACCCCCCGGGCCAGGCGGCACTGAAGCTTTCTTT
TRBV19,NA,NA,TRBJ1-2,CASVGQGYGYTF,TGTGCCAGCGTGGGGCAGGGATATGGCTACACCTTC
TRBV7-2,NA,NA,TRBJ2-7,CASNFGTQFNEQYF,TGTGCCAGCAACTTTGGGACTCAATTCAACGAGCAGTACTTC
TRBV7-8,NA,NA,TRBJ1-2,CASSPSNYGYTF,TGTGCCAGCAGCCCCTCTAACTATGGCTACACCTTC
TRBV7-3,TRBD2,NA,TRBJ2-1,CASSLESGRRLNEQFF,TGTGCCAGCAGCTTAGAAAGCGGGAGGAGGTTGAATGAGCAGTTCTTC
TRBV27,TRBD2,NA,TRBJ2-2,CASSFGRANTGELFF,TGTGCCAGCAGTTTCGGGAGGGCGAACACCGGGGAGCTGTTTTTT
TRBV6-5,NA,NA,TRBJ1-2,CATKSRGANNYGYTF,TGTGCCACCAAGAGTCGGGGGGCGAATAACTATGGCTACACCTTC
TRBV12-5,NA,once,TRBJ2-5,CASGQGSGETQYF,TGTGCTAGTGGTCAGGGTTCGGGCGAGACCCAGTACTTC
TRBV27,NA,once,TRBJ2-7,CASRTLTGRSSYEQYF,TGTGCCAGCAGGACCCTGACGGGACGCAGCTCCTACGAGCAGTACTTC
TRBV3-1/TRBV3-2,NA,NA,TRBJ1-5,CASSRDRIGNQPQHF,TGTGCCAGCAGCCGCGACAGGATCGGCAATCAGCCCCAGCATTTT
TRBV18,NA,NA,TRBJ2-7,CASSPPGPSYEQYF,TGTGCCAGCTCACCACCAGGGCCCTCCTACGAGCAGTACTTC
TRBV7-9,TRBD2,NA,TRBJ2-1,CASSLQTSNDEQFF,TGTGCCAGCAGCCTACAGACTAGCAACGATGAGCAGTTCTTC
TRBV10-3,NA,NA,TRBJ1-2,CAISELDAYGYTF,TGTGCCATCAGTGAGTTGGACGCCTATGGCTACACCTTC
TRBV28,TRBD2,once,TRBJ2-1,CASTRTSIPNEQFF,TGTGCCAGCACCCGGACTAGCATTCCGAATGAGCAGTTCTTC
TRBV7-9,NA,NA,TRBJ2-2,CASSSDRPGTLNTGELFF,TGTGCCAGCAGCTCCGATAGACCCGGGACACTAAACACCGGGGAGCTGTTTTTT
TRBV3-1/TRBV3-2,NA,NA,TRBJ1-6,CASSLKDSYNSPLHF,TGTGCCAGCAGCCTTAAGGACAGCTATAATTCACCCCTCCACTTT
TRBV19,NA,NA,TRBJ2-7,CASSIAGLGEQYF,TGTGCCAGTAGTATTGCAGGATTGGGCGAGCAGTACTTC
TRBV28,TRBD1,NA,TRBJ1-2,CASRTGQIYGYTF,TGTGCCAGCAGGACGGGACAGATCTATGGCTACACCTTC
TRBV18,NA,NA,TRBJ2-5,CASSQRRAGAETQYF,TGTGCCAGCTCTCAAAGGAGGGCAGGGGCAGAGACCCAGTACTTC
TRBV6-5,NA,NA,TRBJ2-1,CASSYGGANEQFF,TGTGCCAGCAGTTACGGGGGTGCGAATGAGCAGTTCTTC
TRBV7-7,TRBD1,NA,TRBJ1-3,CASSLDRGPGNTIYF,TGTGCTAGCAGCTTAGACAGGGGGCCTGGAAACACCATATATTTT
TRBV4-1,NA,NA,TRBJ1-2,CASSPTGRLYGYTF,TGCGCCAGCAGCCCGACGGGGAGGCTCTATGGCTACACCTTC
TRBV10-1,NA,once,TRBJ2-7,CASSESGYEQYF,TGCGCCAGCAGTGAGTCTGGCTACGAGCAGTACTTC
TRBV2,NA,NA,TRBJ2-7,CASTDPSDSYEQYF,TGTGCCAGCACCGACCCTAGTGACTCCTACGAGCAGTACTTC